This T cell receptor (beta chain) was sequenced for a study of graft-versus-host responses after intestinal transplantation. The data were produced by immunoSEQ multiplex PCR, yet TCRdb's version contains in-frame clones alone and is incomplete. The repertoire holds about 7,000 clones, with 55% to 75% as singletons. Germline V gene lookup returns CDR1 MGHRA and CDR2 YSYEKL. Trimming pared 1 base from V and 8 bases from J, leaving 24 bases between. The CDR3 consists of 18 residues. This clone was counted a few times. This is likely an artifact of a read error, given a far larger clone one base away. Intraepithelial and lamina propria lymphocytes were freed from processed graft tissue.

Sequenced here: ileum tissue, sampled 230 to 240 days after intestinal transplantation. This receptor was identified in a human patient who received an intestinal transplant, so some T cells may come from the graft donor. This chain uses TRBV4-1 with TRBJ1-3; possibly TRBD1 for D (6 bases). The chain's CDR3 is CASSQVFPHRDNEDTIYF. The CDR3 coding sequence is TGCGCCAGCAGCCAAGTCTTCCCCCATAGGGACAATGAGGACACCATATATTTT.